This T cell receptor beta chain was sequenced during a study of blood T cell repertoires in COVID-19. Study as a whole: PBMCs, B-cell-depleted T cells, or T cells provided the cDNA or gDNA that made up the material.

This CDR3 has 15 residues. Germline trimming cut 4 bases from V and 1 base from J; bases unmatched to any gene: 3. CDR1 SGHNT and CDR2 YYREEE come from the germline V gene (reference sequence). Original processing methods: Reference gene primer amplification gave nucleated cell count estimates. The table came from immunoSEQ multiplex PCR; TCRdb's copy has only in-frame clones and leaves some out. The V and J calls and clone size come from that table; D and trimming were worked out from the DNA. The sample has 87,000 or so clones, 75% to 90% seen once. This receptor was taken from a man at least 80 years old with acute or convalescent COVID-19. The material sequenced was peripheral blood. V is TRBV5-4 and J is TRBJ2-5, with TRBD1 matching over 11 bases. The CDR3 sequence: CASSRGQGVQETQYF. Written as DNA, the CDR3 is TGTGCCAGCAGCCGGGGACAGGGGGTCCAAGAGACCCAGTACTTC. Full variable domain (rest looked up from reference TRBV5-4 and TRBJ2-5): ETGVTQSPTHLIKTRGQQVTLRCSSQSGHNTVSWYQQALGQGPQFIFQYYREEENGRGNFPPRFSGLQFPNYSSELNVNALELDDSALYLCASSRGQGVQETQYFGPGTRLLVL.